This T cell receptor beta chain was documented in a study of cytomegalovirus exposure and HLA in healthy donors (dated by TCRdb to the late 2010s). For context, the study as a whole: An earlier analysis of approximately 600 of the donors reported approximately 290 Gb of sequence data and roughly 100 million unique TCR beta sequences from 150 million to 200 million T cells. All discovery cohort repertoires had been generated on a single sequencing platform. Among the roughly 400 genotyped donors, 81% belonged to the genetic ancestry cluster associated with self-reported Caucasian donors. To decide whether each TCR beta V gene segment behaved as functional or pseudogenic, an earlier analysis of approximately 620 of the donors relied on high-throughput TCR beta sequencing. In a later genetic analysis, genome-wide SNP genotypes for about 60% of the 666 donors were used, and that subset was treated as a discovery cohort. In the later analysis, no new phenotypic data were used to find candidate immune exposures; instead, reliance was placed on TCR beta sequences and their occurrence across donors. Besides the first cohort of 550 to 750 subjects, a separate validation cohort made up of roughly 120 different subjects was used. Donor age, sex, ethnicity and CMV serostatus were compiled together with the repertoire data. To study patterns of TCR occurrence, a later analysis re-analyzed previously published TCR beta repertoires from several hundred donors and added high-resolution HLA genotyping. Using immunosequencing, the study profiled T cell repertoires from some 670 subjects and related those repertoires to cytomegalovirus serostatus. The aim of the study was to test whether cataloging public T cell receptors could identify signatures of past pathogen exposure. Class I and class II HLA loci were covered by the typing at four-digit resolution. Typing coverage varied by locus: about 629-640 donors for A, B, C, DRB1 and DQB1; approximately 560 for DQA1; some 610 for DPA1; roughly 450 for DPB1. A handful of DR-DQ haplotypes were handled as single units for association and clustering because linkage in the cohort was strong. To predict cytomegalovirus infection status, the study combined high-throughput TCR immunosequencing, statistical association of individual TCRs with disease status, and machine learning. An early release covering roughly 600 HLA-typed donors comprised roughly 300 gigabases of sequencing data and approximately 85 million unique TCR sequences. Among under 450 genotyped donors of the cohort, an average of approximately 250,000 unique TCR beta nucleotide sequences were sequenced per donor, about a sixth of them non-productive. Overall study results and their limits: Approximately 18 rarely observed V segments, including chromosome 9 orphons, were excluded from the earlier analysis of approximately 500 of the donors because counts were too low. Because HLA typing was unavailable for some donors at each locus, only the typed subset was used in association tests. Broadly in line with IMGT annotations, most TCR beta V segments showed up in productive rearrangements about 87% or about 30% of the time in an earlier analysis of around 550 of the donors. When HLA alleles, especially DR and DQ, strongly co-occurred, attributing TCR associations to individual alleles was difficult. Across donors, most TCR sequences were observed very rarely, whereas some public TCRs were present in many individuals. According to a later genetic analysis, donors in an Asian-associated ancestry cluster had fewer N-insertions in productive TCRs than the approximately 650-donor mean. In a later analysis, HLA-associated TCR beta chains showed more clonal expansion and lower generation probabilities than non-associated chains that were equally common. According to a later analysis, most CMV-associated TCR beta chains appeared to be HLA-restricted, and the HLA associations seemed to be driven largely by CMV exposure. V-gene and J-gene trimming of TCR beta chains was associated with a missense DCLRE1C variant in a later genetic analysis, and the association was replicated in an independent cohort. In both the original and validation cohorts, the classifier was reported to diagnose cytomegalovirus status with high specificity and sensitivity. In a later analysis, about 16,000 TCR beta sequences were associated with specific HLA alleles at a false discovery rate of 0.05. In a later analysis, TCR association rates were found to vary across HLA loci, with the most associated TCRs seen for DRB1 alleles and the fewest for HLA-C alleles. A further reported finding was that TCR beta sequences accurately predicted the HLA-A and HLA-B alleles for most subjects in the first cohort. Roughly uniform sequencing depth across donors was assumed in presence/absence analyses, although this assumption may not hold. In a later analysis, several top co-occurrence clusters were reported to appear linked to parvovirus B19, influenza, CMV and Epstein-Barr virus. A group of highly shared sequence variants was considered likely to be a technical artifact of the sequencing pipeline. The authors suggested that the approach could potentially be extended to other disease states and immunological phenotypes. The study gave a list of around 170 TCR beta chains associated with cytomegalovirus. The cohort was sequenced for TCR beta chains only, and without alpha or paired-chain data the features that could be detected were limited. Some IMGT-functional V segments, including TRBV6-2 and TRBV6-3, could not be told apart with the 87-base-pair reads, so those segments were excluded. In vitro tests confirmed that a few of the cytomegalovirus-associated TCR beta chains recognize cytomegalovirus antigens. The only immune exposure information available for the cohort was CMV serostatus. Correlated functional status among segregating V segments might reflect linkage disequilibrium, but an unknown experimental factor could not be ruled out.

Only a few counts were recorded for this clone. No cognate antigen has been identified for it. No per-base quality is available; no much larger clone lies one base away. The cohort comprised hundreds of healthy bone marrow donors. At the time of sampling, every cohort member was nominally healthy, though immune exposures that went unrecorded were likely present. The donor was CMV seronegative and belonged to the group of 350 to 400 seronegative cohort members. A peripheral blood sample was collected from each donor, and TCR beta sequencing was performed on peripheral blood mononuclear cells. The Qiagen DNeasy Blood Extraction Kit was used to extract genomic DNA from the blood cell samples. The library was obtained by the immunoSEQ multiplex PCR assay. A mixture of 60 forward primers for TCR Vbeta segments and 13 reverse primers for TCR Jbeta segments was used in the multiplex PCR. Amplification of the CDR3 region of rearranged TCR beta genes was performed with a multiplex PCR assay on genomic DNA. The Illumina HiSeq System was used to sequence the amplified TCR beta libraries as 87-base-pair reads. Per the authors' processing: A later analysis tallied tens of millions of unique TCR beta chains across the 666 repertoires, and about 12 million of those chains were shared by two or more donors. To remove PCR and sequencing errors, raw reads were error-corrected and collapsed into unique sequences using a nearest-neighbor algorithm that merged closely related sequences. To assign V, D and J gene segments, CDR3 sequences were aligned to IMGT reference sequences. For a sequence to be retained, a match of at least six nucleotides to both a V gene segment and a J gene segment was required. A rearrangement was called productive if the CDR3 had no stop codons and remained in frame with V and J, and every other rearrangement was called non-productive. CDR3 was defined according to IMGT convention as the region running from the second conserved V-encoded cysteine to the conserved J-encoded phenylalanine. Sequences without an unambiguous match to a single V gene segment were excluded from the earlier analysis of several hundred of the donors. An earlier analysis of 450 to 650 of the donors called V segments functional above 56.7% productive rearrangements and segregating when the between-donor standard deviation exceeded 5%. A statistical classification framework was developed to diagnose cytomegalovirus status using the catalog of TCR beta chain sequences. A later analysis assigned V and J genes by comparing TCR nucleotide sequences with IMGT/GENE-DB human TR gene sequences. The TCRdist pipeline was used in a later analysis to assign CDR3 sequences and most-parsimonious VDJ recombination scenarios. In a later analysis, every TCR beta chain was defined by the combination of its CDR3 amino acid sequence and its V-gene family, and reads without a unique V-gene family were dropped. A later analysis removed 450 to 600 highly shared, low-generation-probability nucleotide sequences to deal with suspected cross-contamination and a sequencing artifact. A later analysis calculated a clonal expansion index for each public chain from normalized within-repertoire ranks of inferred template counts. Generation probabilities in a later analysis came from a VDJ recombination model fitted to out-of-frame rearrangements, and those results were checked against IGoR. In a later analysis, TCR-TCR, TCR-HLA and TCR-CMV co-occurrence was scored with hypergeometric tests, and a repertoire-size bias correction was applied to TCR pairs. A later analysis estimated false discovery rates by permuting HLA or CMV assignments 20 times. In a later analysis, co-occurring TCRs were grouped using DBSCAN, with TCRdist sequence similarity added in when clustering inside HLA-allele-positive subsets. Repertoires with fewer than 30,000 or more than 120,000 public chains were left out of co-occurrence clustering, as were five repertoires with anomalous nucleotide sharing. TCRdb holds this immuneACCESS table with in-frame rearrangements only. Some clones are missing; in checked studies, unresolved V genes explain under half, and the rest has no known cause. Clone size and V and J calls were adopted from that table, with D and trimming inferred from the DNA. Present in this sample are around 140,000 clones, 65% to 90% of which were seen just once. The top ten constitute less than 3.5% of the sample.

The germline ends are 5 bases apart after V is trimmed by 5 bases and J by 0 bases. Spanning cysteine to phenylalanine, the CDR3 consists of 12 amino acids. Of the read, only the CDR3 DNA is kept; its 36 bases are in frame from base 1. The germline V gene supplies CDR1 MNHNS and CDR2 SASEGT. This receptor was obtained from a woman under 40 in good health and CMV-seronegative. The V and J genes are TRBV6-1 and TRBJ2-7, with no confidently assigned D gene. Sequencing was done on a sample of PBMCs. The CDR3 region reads CASSSASYEQYF. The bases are TGTGCCAGCAGTAGCGCCTCCTACGAGCAGTACTTC.